This TCR beta chain appears in the sequencing data of a study of cytomegalovirus exposure and HLA in healthy donors. Germline V gene lookup returns CDR1 KGHSH and CDR2 LQKENI. V lost 3 bases and J 0 bases, leaving 15 bases between the germline ends. This CDR3 has 17 amino acids. PCR involved 60 Vbeta and 13 Jbeta primers. Original processing notes: In a later analysis, some 80 million unique TCR beta chains included roughly 11 million shared by two or more donors. Using immunoSEQ multiplex PCR, the repertoire was profiled, and TCRdb retains in-frame clones only, with some absent. D and trimming were read from the DNA, whereas the V and J calls and clone size are those reported in that table. Of roughly 200,000 clones detected, around 80% appear once; the ten largest clones hold about 1.5%.

The chain recombines TRBV18 with TRBJ1-5, with D uncertain. The sequence was collected from a woman in her late teens or twenties in good health and CMV-seronegative. The sample taken for sequencing was PBMCs. The CDR3 region is CASSPGLTPYSNQPQHF. The CDR3 DNA is TGTGCCAGCTCACCGGGCCTGACCCCTTATAGCAATCAGCCCCAGCATTTT.